This T cell receptor (beta chain) was found in a study of shared clonotypes between healthy human individuals. Germline CDR1 SNHLY, CDR2 FYNNEI. This CDR3 is 17 amino acids long. The V and J ends lost 4 bases and 5 bases, in that order; junction bases with no gene match: 12. Only in-frame clones appear in the TCRdb table, and some are missing; sequencing was by immunoSEQ multiplex PCR. The sample consists of fewer than 1.4 million clones, about four fifths of them appearing once. This rearrangement joins TRBV2 to TRBJ1-2, with TRBD1 identical over 11 bases. This TCR came from a man between 18 and 35 years old in good health. Some clones in this sample may be carry-over from other donors' samples. The sample consisted of memory CD4+ T cells from PBMCs. Subset defined: CD45RA-negative fraction. The CDR3 nucleotides read TGTGCCAGCAGTGCGACGCCGGACAGGGGGCGCGGGTATGGCTACACCTTC. As protein: CASSATPDRGRGYGYTF.